The 20 T cell receptor beta chains reported below all come from one sample, sequenced in a study of siplizumab effects on memory and regulatory T cells. Produced via immunoSEQ multiplex PCR; TCRdb's table is partial and in-frame only. The sample has about 100,000 clones; over 90% are singletons. The sample taken for sequencing was non-Treg CD4+ T cells sorted from blood. The receptors derive from a human donor in good health.

Here the CDR3 DNA reads TGCGCCAGCAGTGAAAGGTTGGGAACTAGCGGGAGCAATGAGCAGTTCTTC. Translating it yields CASSERLGTSGSNEQFF. This rearrangement joins TRBV10-1 to TRBJ2-1; TRBD2 agrees at 11 bases. From germline, CDR1 is WNHNN and CDR2 SYGVQD (reference sequence). CDR3 length equals 17 residues. The V gene end was trimmed by 3 bases and the J gene end by 6 bases; junction bases not matched to a gene: 10.

As DNA, the CDR3 is TGTGCCAGTACTCCGGGACAGGGGATCGGGGAGACCCAGTACTTC. As protein: CASTPGQGIGETQYF. This chain joins TRBV19 and TRBJ2-5, with 10 bases aligning to TRBD1. Germline V gene data show CDR1 as LNHDA and CDR2 as SQIVND (reference sequence). This CDR3 is 15 amino acids long. V trimming: 7 bases; J trimming: 5 bases; junction bases outside the gene matches: 10.

CDR3 region: CASSYGSSGKVEQFF. CDR3 nucleotide sequence: TGTGCCAGCAGTTACGGGTCTAGCGGGAAGGTTGAGCAGTTCTTC. This chain joins TRBV6-5 and TRBJ2-1; 9 bases are a match to TRBD2. Germline CDR1 reads MNHEY; CDR2 reads SVGAGI. V gave up 2 bases and J gave up 9 bases; unmatched junction bases: 8. The CDR3 runs 15 residues.

The chain uses TRBV5-1 and TRBJ2-5, with TRBD1 identical over 7 bases. V was clipped by 1 base and J by 4 bases; unmatched bases: 7. The CDR3 consists of 15 residues. Germline CDR1 reads SGHRS; CDR2 reads YFSETQ. The CDR3 coding sequence is TGCGCCAGCAGCTTGCAGGGGGTGGTACGAGAGACCCAGTACTTC. It encodes CASSLQGVVRETQYF. Supplemented by reference TRBV5-1 and TRBJ2-5, the full variable domain reads KAGVTQTPRYLIKTRGQQVTLSCSPISGHRSVSWYQQTPGQGLQFLFEYFSETQRNKGNFPGRFSGRQFSNSRSEMNVSTLELGDSALYLCASSLQGVVRETQYFGPGTRLLVL.

The chain uses TRBV19 and TRBJ2-1, with TRBD2 matching over 9 bases. V lost 5 bases, J lost 5 bases, and 10 bases stayed unmatched. Germline lookup yields CDR1 LNHDA and CDR2 SQIVND (reference sequence). This CDR3 is built from 16 residues. The CDR3, as DNA: TGTGCCAGTAGTCGACCCCTTAGCGGGAGCCACAATGAGCAGTTCTTC. This encodes CASSRPLSGSHNEQFF.

The chain joins TRBV14 to TRBJ2-1; D perhaps matches TRBD2 (5 bases). The germline V gene has CDR1 SGHDN and CDR2 FVKESK. This CDR3 has 16 amino acids. V shed 1 base and J shed 8 bases, with 18 bases lying between them. The CDR3 nucleotides read TGTGCCAGCAGCCAAGTACCACGGGGTCCGTTTCATGAGCAGTTCTTC. Protein: CASSQVPRGPFHEQFF. Complete variable domain (other parts from reference TRBV14 and TRBJ2-1): EAGVTQFPSHSVIEKGQTVTLRCDPISGHDNLYWYRRVMGKEIKFLLHFVKESKQDESGMPNNRFLAERTGGTYSTLKVQPAELEDSGVYFCASSQVPRGPFHEQFFGPGTRLTVL.

The genes are TRBV18 and TRBJ2-5; D is unresolved. V was trimmed by 1 base and J by 2 bases, leaving 11 bases between them. Germline V gene lookup returns CDR1 KGHSH and CDR2 LQKENI. This CDR3 comprises 15 residues. CDR3 loop: CASSPRSVFQETQYF. The CDR3 DNA reads as TGTGCCAGCTCACCACGGTCGGTGTTTCAAGAGACCCAGTACTTC.

The rearrangement uses TRBV11-2 and TRBJ1-5, with TRBD1 as a possible D gene (5 bases). The CDR3 loop spans 17 amino acids. V dropped 0 bases and J dropped 6 bases, with 18 bases sitting between them. Per germline, CDR1 SGHAT and CDR2 FQNNGV. The CDR3 nucleotides are TGTGCCAGCAGCTTAGAGGGGGGAGGGAGGTCGGGTCAGCCCCAGCATTTT. This encodes CASSLEGGGRSGQPQHF.

This clone was detected only once. This chain links TRBV23-1 with TRBJ1-1; D not certain. TRBV23-1 has ORF status, its function being uncertain. Trimming stripped 7 bases from V and 4 bases from J, with 19 bases between. This CDR3 has 15 residues. The CDR3 nucleotides are TGCGCCAGCACGTCGGGTACTCGGGGTCCCACTGAAGCTTTCTTT. Its translation: CASTSGTRGPTEAFF.

The chain uses TRBV5-1 and TRBJ2-1; TRBD2 agrees at 14 bases. The CDR3 spans 17 residues. Germline V gene lookup returns CDR1 SGHRS and CDR2 YFSETQ. The V segment lost 3 bases and the J segment 3 bases; nucleotides outside the gene matches: 5. This CDR3 is CASSSGTSGSIYNEQFF. The CDR3 bases are TGCGCCAGCAGCTCCGGGACTAGCGGGAGTATCTACAATGAGCAGTTCTTC.

The genes are TRBV28 and TRBJ1-5, with 10 bases that match TRBD1. Unmatched junction bases numbered 9, after V lost 5 bases and J lost 2 bases. This CDR3 is 17 amino acids long. Germline-derived CDR1 and CDR2 are MDHEN and SYDVKM. The CDR3 protein is CASSPLKTGGRNQPQHF. CDR3 nucleotides: TGTGCCAGCAGTCCTCTCAAGACAGGGGGCCGCAATCAGCCCCAGCATTTT.

The genes are TRBV6-4 and TRBJ2-3; D remains unclear. V lost 6 bases and J 2 bases, leaving 3 bases between the germline ends. The length of the CDR3 is 11 residues. Germline assignment: CDR1 MRHNA and CDR2 SNTAGT. For the CDR3, the DNA is TGTGCCAGCAGGTACACAGATACGCAGTATTTT. Translated, it gives CASRYTDTQYF.

The CDR3 protein is CASSEYRTGVNEQYF. The CDR3 DNA is TGCGCCAGCAGTGAGTATAGGACAGGGGTCAACGAGCAGTACTTC. The chain has TRBV10-1 and TRBJ2-7, with 9 bases lining up with TRBD1. Germline loops: CDR1 WNHNN, CDR2 SYGVQD (reference sequence). CDR3 size: 15 residues. V gave up 1 base and J gave up 5 bases; unmatched junction bases: 6.

The V gene is TRBV19, the J gene TRBJ2-1, with 8 bases that match TRBD2. After removal of 1 base from V and 9 bases from J, the junction contained 2 bases not matched to a gene. The length of the CDR3 is 13 residues. Germline V gene sequence: CDR1 LNHDA, CDR2 SQIVND (reference sequence). The chain's CDR3 is CASSIAGGIEQFF. DNA for the CDR3: TGTGCCAGTAGTATAGCGGGAGGGATTGAGCAGTTCTTC. Variable domain in full (rest from reference TRBV19 and TRBJ2-1): DGGITQSPKYLFRKEGQNVTLSCEQNLNHDAMYWYRQDPGQGLRLIYYSQIVNDFQKGDIAEGYSVSREKKESFPLTVTSAQKNPTAFYLCASSIAGGIEQFFGPGTRLTVL.

The rearrangement joins TRBV19 to TRBJ1-5; D call uncertain. Trimming left V 3 bases short and J 4 bases short, with 10 bases between. This CDR3 spans 14 amino acids. Germline CDR1 reads LNHDA; CDR2 reads SQIVND (reference sequence). The CDR3 nucleotides read TGTGCCAGTAGTATCGGGTCGGAGAATCAGCCCCAGCATTTT. The encoded protein is CASSIGSENQPQHF.

V usage is TRBV19 and J usage is TRBJ2-7, with D perhaps matching TRBD2 (5 bases). CDR1 and CDR2 (germline): LNHDA, SQIVND (reference sequence). The CDR3 loop spans 15 amino acids. The V end lost 4 bases, the J end lost 5 bases, and 18 bases lay between the germline ends. CDR3 DNA: TGTGCCAGTAGTACGTCAAACCGGGGAATACACGAGCAGTACTTC. Amino acids: CASSTSNRGIHEQYF.

Only one count was recorded for this clone. The chain recombines TRBV6-5 with TRBJ2-3, with D perhaps matching TRBD1 (6 bases). Germline assignment: CDR1 MNHEY and CDR2 SVGAGI. This CDR3 spans 13 amino acids. Between the trimmed V and J ends, which lost 4 bases and 6 bases, there was a span of 11 bases. CDR3 region: CASSSPTGDTQYF. CDR3 nucleotides: TGTGCCAGCAGTTCTCCTACAGGGGATACGCAGTATTTT.

The V and J genes are TRBV11-2 and TRBJ2-1; 8 bases are a match to TRBD2. The CDR3 is 17 residues long. The germline gives CDR1 SGHAT, CDR2 FQNNGV. V shed 7 bases, J shed 1 base, and the junction held 12 bases outside the gene matches. The CDR3 reads CASTLEVAGWSYNEQFF. The CDR3 DNA sequence: TGTGCCAGCACCTTGGAGGTAGCGGGATGGTCCTACAATGAGCAGTTCTTC.

The V gene is TRBV14, the J gene TRBJ2-5, with D perhaps matching TRBD1 (6 bases). V was trimmed by 1 base and J by 4 bases, leaving 10 bases between them. The length of the CDR3 is 14 residues. Germline V lookup: CDR1 SGHDN, CDR2 FVKESK. CDR3 sequence reads: CASSQGRRGETQYF. The CDR3 nucleotides are TGTGCCAGCAGCCAAGGTCGCAGGGGAGAGACCCAGTACTTC.

By sample share, this clone is medium-sized. The chain is built from TRBV2 and TRBJ2-1; a weak D match, TRBD1 (6 bases). Germline CDR1 is SNHLY and CDR2 is FYNNEI. The CDR3 runs 15 residues. Deletions cut 6 bases from V and 9 bases from J, with 21 bases between. This CDR3 reads CASRSNRAGRGEQFF. As DNA, the CDR3 is TGTGCCAGCAGATCCAACAGGGCCGGAAGGGGTGAGCAGTTCTTC.